The next 10 T cell receptor beta chains were all read from a single sample in a study of OX40 agonist ivuxolimab in advanced cancers. The repertoire was sequenced with immunoSEQ multiplex PCR; TCRdb's copy has only in-frame clones and lacks some. The sample records 20,000 to 25,000 clones, around 80% being singletons. The specimen comprised CD4+ or CD8+ T cells sorted from blood, sampled in a trial of the OX40 agonist ivuxolimab. Source of these receptors: an adult with an advanced solid tumor such as melanoma, head and neck, liver or kidney cancer.

The gene calls are TRBV30 and TRBJ2-7; 7 bases are a match to TRBD1. In germline, CDR1 is GTSNPN, CDR2 SVGIG (reference sequence). Trimming removed 0 bases from V and 3 bases from J; junction bases left unmatched: 2. The CDR3 consists of 13 residues. The CDR3 reads CAWSVAGGYEQYF. The CDR3 DNA sequence: TGTGCCTGGAGTGTTGCAGGGGGCTACGAGCAGTACTTC.

V usage is TRBV30 and J usage is TRBJ2-5; TRBD2 aligns across 8 bases. The length of the CDR3 is 12 residues. Germline trimming cut 4 bases from V and 3 bases from J; bases unmatched to any gene: 1. Germline V CDR1 and CDR2: GTSNPN, SVGIG (reference sequence). The chain's CDR3 is CAWKLAEETQYF. In DNA, the CDR3 is TGTGCCTGGAAACTAGCGGAAGAGACCCAGTACTTC.

J is TRBJ2-7 and V is TRBV2, with a tentative D call TRBD1 (5 bases). Trimming left V 8 bases short and J 8 bases short, with 10 bases between. The CDR3 consists of 10 residues. Per germline, CDR1 SNHLY and CDR2 FYNNEI. The CDR3 DNA sequence: TGTGCCAGCGGTGGGGCTCAGCAGTACTTC. Encoded protein: CASGGAQQYF.

The rearrangement joins TRBV28 to TRBJ2-7; 9 bases fit TRBD1. Trimming at V came to 5 bases and at J to 3 bases, leaving 5 bases not matched to a gene. This CDR3 contains 14 residues. Germline V gives CDR1 MDHEN, CDR2 SYDVKM. This CDR3 is CASSPTGGHYEQYF. CDR3 nucleotides: TGTGCCAGCAGTCCGACAGGGGGGCACTACGAGCAGTACTTC.

The J gene is TRBJ2-7, the V gene TRBV2, with D maybe TRBD1 (6 bases). Trimming cost V 7 bases and J 2 bases, with 18 bases left between them. The germline V gene has CDR1 SNHLY and CDR2 FYNNEI. This CDR3 has 15 amino acids. This chain's CDR3 is CASTLKDSGAYEQYF. CDR3 DNA: TGTGCCAGCACTCTAAAGGACAGTGGGGCCTACGAGCAGTACTTC.

This chain links TRBV7-2 with TRBJ2-4, with D perhaps assigned TRBD1 or TRBD2 (6 bases each). The CDR3 runs to 15 residues. Germline CDR1 SGHTA, CDR2 FQGNSA. V gave up 1 base and J gave up 6 bases, with 13 bases separating them. CDR3 in amino acids: CASSLEGGRLNIQYF. The CDR3 nucleotides read TGTGCCAGCAGCTTAGAGGGGGGACGGTTAAACATTCAGTACTTC.

The chain recombines TRBV7-9 with TRBJ2-7; TRBD1 agrees at 9 bases. CDR3 length: 15 residues. V was clipped by 2 bases and J by 2 bases; unmatched bases: 4. Germline assignment: CDR1 SEHNR and CDR2 FQNEAQ (reference sequence). CDR3 residues: CASSLSGQGPYEQYF. The CDR3 DNA follows: TGTGCCAGCAGCTTAAGTGGACAGGGGCCCTACGAGCAGTACTTC. Variable domain in full (rest from reference TRBV7-9 and TRBJ2-7): DTGVSQNPRHKITKRGQNVTFRCDPISEHNRLYWYRQTLGQGPEFLTYFQNEAQLEKSRLLSDRFSAERPKGSFSTLEIQRTEQGDSAMYLCASSLSGQGPYEQYFGPGTRLTVT.

This chain joins TRBV5-7 and TRBJ1-1, with no clear D. TRBV5-7 is reported as an ORF; its role is uncertain. The germline V and J ends were trimmed by 0 bases and 4 bases, with 10 bases remaining between them. CDR3 size: 14 residues. CDR3 sequence (DNA): TGTGCCAGCAGCTTGGTAGCTGGGGTCACTGAAGCTTTCTTT. It encodes CASSLVAGVTEAFF.

The chain employs TRBV25-1 and TRBJ2-2, with no clear D. This CDR3 is 18 amino acids long. The germline V gene encodes CDR1 MGHDK and CDR2 SYGVNS. Trimming cost V 3 bases and J 2 bases, with 19 bases left between them. CDR3 loop: CASSDVVPQARNTGELFF. CDR3 coding DNA: TGTGCCAGCAGTGACGTTGTCCCGCAGGCTCGAAACACCGGGGAGCTGTTTTTT.

The chain employs TRBV19 and TRBJ2-5; D gene ambiguous. Germline V gives CDR1 LNHDA, CDR2 SQIVND (reference sequence). Deletions cut 5 bases from V and 1 base from J, with 8 bases between. The CDR3 spans 13 residues. The CDR3 nucleotides read TGTGCCAGTAGTTTTGACTTCCAAGAGACCCAGTACTTC. It codes for CASSFDFQETQYF. The full variable domain, with the rest looked up from reference TRBV19 and TRBJ2-5, is DGGITQSPKYLFRKEGQNVTLSCEQNLNHDAMYWYRQDPGQGLRLIYYSQIVNDFQKGDIAEGYSVSREKKESFPLTVTSAQKNPTAFYLCASSFDFQETQYFGPGTRLLVL.